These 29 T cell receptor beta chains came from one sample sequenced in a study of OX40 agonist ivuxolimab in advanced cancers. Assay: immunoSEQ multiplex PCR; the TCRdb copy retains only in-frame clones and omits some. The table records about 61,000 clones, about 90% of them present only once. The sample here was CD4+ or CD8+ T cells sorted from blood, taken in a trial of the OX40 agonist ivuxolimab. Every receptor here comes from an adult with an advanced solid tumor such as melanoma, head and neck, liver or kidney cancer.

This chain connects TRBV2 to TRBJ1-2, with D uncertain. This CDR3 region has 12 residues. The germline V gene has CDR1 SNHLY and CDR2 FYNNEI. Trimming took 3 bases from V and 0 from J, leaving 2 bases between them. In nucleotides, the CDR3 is TGTGCCAGCAGTGACACTAACTATGGCTACACCTTC. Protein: CASSDTNYGYTF. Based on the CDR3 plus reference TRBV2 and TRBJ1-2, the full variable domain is EPEVTQTPSHQVTQMGQEVILRCVPISNHLYFYWYRQILGQKVEFLVSFYNNEISEKSEIFDDQFSVERPDGSNFTLKIRSTKLEDSAMYFCASSDTNYGYTFGSGTRLTVV.

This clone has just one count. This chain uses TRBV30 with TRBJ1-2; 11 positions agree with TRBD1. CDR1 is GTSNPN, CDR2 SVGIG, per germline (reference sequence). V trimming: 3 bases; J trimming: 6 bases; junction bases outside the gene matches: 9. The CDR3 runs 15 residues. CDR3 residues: CAWSRTGGSGDGYTF. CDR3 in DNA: TGTGCCTGGAGCCGGACAGGGGGCTCTGGAGATGGCTACACCTTC. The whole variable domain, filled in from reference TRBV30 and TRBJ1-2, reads SQTIHQWPATLVQPVGSPLSLECTVEGTSNPNLYWYRQAAGRGLQLLFYSVGIGQISSEVPQNLSASRPQDRQFILSSKKLLLSDSGFYLCAWSRTGGSGDGYTFGSGTRLTVV.

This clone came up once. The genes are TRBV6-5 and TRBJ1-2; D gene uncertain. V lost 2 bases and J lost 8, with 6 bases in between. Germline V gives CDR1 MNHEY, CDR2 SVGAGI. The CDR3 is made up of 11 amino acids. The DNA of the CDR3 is TGTGCCAGCAGTTACGGGTACGGCTACACCTTC. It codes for CASSYGYGYTF.

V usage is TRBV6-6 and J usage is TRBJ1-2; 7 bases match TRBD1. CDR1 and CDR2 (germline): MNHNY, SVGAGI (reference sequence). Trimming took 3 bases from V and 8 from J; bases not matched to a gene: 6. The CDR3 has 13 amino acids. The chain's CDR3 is CASSYYPGQGYTF. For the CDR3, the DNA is TGTGCCAGCAGTTATTATCCGGGACAGGGCTACACCTTC.

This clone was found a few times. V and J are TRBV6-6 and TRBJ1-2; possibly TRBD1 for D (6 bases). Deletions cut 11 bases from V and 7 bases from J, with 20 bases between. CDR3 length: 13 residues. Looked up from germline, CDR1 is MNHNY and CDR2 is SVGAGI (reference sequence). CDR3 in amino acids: CAAGLGGRGGYTF. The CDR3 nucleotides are TGTGCCGCAGGACTCGGGGGCCGTGGTGGCTACACCTTC.

Here the CDR3 DNA reads TGTGCCAGCAGCTTCGGCAGGGCGACTGAAGCTTTCTTT. Translating gives CASSFGRATEAFF. The gene calls are TRBV11-2 and TRBJ1-1; perhaps TRBD1 as D (5 bases). The CDR3 loop spans 13 amino acids. Germline CDR1 and CDR2: SGHAT and FQNNGV. V was pared by 3 bases and J by 5 bases, with 10 bases between.

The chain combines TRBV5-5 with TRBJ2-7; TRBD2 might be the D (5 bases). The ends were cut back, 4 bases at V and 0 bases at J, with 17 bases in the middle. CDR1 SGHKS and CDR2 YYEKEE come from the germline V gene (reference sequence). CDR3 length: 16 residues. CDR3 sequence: CASSVLTGSSSYEQYV. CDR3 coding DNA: TGTGCCAGCAGCGTCCTGACTGGGAGTAGCTCCTACGAGCAGTACGTC.

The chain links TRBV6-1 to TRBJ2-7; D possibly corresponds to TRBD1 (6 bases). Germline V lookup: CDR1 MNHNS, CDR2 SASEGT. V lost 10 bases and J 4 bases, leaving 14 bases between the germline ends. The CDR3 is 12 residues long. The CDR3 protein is CAITGTPYEQYF. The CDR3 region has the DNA TGTGCCATCACCGGGACACCTTACGAGCAGTACTTC.

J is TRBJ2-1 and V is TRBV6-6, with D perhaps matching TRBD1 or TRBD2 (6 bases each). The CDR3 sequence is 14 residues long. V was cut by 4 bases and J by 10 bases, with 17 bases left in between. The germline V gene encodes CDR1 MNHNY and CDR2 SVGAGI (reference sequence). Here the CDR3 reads CASSSLPIGGEQFF. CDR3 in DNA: TGTGCCAGCAGTTCACTTCCGATAGGGGGGGAGCAGTTCTTC.

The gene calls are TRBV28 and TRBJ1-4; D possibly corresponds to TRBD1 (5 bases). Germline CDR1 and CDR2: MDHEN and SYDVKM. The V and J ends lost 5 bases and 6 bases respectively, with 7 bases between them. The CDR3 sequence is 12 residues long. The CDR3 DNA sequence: TGTGCCAGCAGTACGGGGGATGAAAAACTGTTTTTT. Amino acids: CASSTGDEKLFF.

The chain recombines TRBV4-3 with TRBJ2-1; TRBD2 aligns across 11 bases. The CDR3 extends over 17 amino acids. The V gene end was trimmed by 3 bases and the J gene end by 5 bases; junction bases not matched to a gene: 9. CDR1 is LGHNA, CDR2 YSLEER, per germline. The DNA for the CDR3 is TGCGCCAGCAGCCAGATTCCGGGACTAGCGGTTAACAATGAGCAGTTCTTC. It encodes CASSQIPGLAVNNEQFF.

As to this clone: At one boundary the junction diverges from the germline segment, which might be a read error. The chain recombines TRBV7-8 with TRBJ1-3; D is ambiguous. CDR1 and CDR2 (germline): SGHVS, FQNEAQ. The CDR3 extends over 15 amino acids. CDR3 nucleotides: TGTGCCAGCAGCCCCCTCCTAGGTCTTGGAAACACCATGTATTTT. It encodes CASSPLLGLGNTMYF.

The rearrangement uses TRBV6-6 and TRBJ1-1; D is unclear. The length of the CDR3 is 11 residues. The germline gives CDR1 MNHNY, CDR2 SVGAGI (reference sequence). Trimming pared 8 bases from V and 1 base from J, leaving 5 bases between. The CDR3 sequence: CASEQNTEAFF. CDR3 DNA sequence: TGTGCCAGCGAACAGAACACTGAAGCTTTCTTT.

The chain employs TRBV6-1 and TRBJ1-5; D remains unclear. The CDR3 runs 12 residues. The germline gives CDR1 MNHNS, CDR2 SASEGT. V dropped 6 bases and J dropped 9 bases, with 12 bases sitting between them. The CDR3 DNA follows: TGTGCCAGCAGCACAGTGGAGTGGCCCCAGCATTTT. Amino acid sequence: CASSTVEWPQHF.

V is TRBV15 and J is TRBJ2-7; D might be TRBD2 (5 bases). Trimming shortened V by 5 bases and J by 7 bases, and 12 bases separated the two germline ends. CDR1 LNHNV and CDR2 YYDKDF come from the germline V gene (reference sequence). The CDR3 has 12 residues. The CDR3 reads CATSRGVGEQYF. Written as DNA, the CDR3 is TGTGCCACCAGCCGGGGAGTTGGAGAGCAGTACTTC.

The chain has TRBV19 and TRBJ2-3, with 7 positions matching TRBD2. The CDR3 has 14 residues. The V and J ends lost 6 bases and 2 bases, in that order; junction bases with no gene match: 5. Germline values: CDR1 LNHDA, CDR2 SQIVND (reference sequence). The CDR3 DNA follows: TGTGCCAGTAGCGGGGGGATCCTCACAGATACGCAGTATTTT. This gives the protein CASSGGILTDTQYF.

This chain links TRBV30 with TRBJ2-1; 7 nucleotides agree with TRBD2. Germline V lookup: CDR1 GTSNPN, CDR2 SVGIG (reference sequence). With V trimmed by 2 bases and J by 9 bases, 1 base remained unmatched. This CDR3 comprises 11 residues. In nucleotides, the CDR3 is TGTGCCTGGAGTTGGGGGGGTGAGCAGTTCTTC. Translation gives CAWSWGGEQFF.

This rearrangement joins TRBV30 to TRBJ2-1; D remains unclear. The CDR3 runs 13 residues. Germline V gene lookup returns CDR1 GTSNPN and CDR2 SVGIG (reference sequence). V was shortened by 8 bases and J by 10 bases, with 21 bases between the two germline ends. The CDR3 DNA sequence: TGTGCCGGGCGGCGACTCCTGTGGTACGAGCAGTTCTTC. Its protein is CAGRRLLWYEQFF.

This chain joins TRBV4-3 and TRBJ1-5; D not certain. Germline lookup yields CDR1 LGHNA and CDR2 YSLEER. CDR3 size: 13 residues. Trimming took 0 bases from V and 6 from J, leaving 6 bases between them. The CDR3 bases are TGCGCCAGCAGCCAAGATCTAGGTCAGCCCCAGCATTTT. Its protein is CASSQDLGQPQHF.

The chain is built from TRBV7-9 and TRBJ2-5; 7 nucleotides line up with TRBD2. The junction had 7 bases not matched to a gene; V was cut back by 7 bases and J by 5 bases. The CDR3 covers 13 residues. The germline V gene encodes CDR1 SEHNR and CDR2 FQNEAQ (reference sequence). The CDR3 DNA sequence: TGTGCCAGCAAGGGCGGGGGTAGGGAGACCCAGTACTTC. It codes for CASKGGGRETQYF.

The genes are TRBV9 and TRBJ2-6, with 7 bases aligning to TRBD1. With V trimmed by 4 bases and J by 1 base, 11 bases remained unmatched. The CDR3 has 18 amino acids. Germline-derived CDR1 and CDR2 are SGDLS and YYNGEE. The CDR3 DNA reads TGTGCCAGCAGCTCCAGCGTGAGCAGGGGGTCTGGGGCCAACGTCCTGACTTTC. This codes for CASSSSVSRGSGANVLTF.

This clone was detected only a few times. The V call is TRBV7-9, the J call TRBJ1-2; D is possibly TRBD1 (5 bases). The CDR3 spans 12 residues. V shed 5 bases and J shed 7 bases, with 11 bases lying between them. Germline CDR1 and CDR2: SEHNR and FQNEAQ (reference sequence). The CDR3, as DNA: TGTGCCAGCAGCCACGGGACGAGTGGCTACACCTTC. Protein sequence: CASSHGTSGYTF.

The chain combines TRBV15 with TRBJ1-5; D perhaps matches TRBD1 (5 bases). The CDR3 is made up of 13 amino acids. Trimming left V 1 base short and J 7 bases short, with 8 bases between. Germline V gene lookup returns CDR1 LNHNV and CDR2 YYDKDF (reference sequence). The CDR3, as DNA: TGTGCCACCAGCAGAGCGGGGCCCCAGCCCCAGCATTTT. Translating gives CATSRAGPQPQHF.

As DNA, the CDR3 is TGTGCCAGTAGTCTCGGGGGTAGGACCTATAATTCACCCCTCCACTTT. Residues: CASSLGGRTYNSPLHF. J is TRBJ1-6 and V is TRBV19, with a tentative D call TRBD1 (5 bases). Trimming shortened V by 5 bases and J by 2 bases, and 13 bases separated the two germline ends. The germline V gene has CDR1 LNHDA and CDR2 SQIVND (reference sequence). The CDR3 has 16 amino acids. The whole variable domain, remainder taken from reference TRBV19 and TRBJ1-6, is DGGITQSPKYLFRKEGQNVTLSCEQNLNHDAMYWYRQDPGQGLRLIYYSQIVNDFQKGDIAEGYSVSREKKESFPLTVTSAQKNPTAFYLCASSLGGRTYNSPLHFGNGTRLTVT.

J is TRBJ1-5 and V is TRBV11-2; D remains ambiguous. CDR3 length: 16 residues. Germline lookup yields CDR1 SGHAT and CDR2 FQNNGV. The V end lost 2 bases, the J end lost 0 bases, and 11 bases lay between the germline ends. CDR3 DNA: TGTGCCAGCAGCTTAACTACCGGATTTAGCAATCAGCCCCAGCATTTT. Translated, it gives CASSLTTGFSNQPQHF. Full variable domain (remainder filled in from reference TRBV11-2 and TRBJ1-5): EAGVAQSPRYKIIEKRQSVAFWCNPISGHATLYWYQQILGQGPKLLIQFQNNGVVDDSQLPKDRFSAERLKGVDSTLKIQPAKLEDSAVYLCASSLTTGFSNQPQHFGDGTRLSIL.

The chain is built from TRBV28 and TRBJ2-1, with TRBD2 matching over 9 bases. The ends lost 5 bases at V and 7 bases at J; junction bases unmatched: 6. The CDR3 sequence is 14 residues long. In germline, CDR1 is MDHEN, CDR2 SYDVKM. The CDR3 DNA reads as TGTGCCAGCAGTCCTAGCGGGGTTTTAAATGAGCAGTTCTTC. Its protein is CASSPSGVLNEQFF.

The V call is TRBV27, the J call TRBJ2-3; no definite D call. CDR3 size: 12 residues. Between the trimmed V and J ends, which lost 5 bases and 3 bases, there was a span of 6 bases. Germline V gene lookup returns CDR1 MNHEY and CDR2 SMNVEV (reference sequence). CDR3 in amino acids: CASSLLTDTQYF. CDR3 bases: TGTGCCAGCAGTCTCCTGACAGATACGCAGTATTTT.

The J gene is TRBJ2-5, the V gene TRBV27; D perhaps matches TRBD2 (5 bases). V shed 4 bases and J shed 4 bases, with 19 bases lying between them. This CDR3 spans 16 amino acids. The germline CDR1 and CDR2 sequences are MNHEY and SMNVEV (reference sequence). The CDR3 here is CASSSKTAFRGETQYF. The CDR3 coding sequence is TGTGCCAGCAGTTCCAAGACGGCCTTTCGGGGAGAGACCCAGTACTTC.

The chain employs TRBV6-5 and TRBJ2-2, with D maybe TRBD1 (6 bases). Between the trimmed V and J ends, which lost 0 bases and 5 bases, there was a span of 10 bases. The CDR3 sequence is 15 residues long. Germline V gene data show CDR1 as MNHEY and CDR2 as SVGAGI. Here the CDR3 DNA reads TGTGCCAGCAGTTACTCCCCAGGGGCGACCGGGGAGCTGTTTTTT. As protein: CASSYSPGATGELFF.